The present T cell receptor (beta chain) was sequenced within a study of blood T cell repertoires in COVID-19. Study in general: The samples span acute and convalescent COVID-19 from the United States, Italy and Spain. T cells, B-cell-depleted T cells, or PBMCs supplied cDNA or gDNA.

The CDR3 consists of 15 residues. Germline loops: CDR1 LGHDT, CDR2 YNNKEL (reference sequence). The V and J ends lost 4 bases and 8 bases, in that order; junction bases with no gene match: 3. Authors' analysis steps: Nucleated cell counts were estimated from reference gene primer amplification. Assay: immunoSEQ multiplex PCR; the TCRdb copy retains only in-frame clones and omits some. The DNA was the basis for D and trimming; V, J and clone size are from that table. The table has roughly 50,000 clones, roughly 84% seen once. This clonotype originated in a middle-aged man with acute or convalescent COVID-19. The chain joins TRBV3-1 (or the pseudogene TRBV3-2) to TRBJ1-6; 12 bases are a match to TRBD1. Sequenced input: peripheral blood. In nucleotides, the CDR3 is TGTGCCAGCAGCCCCCGGGACAGGGGGCATTCACCCCTCCACTTT. The encoded protein is CASSPRDRGHSPLHF.